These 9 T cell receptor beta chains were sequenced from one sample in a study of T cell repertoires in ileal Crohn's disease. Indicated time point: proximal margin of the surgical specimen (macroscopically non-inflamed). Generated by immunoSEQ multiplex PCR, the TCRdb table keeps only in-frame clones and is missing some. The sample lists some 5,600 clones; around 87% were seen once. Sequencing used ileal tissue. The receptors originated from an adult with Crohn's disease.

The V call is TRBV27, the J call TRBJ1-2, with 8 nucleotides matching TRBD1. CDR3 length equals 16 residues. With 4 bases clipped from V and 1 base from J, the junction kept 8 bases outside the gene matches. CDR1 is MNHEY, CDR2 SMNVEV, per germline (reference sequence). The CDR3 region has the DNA TGTGCCAGCAGTTCCGACAGGGGCATACTTAACTATGGCTACACCTTC. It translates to CASSSDRGILNYGYTF.

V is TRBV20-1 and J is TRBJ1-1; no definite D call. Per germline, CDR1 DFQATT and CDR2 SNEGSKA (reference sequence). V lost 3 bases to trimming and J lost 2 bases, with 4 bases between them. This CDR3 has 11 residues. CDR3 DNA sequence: TGCAGTGCTAGTGTAAACACTGAAGCTTTCTTT. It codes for CSASVNTEAFF.

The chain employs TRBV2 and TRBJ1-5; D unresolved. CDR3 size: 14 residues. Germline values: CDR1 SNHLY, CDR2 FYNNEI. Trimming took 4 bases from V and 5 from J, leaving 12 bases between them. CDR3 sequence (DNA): TGTGCCAGCAGTGTGGAGGGCGTGCATCAGCCCCAGCATTTT. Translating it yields CASSVEGVHQPQHF.

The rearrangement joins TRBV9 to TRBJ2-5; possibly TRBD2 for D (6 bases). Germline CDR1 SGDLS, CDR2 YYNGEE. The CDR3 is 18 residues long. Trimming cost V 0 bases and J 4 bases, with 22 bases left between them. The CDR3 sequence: CASSVGVLQGLEGETQYF. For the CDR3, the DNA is TGTGCCAGCAGCGTAGGAGTTCTGCAGGGCTTGGAGGGAGAGACCCAGTACTTC. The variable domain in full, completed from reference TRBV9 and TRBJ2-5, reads DSGVTQTPKHLITATGQRVTLRCSPRSGDLSVYWYQQSLDQGLQFLIQYYNGEERAKGNILERFSAQQFPDLHSELNLSSLELGDSALYFCASSVGVLQGLEGETQYFGPGTRLLVL.

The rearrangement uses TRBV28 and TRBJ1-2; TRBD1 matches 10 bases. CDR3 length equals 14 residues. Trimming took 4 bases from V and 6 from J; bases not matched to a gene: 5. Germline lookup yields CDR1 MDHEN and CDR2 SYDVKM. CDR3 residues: CASSSDRGLHGYTF. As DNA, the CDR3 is TGTGCCAGCAGTTCAGACAGGGGGCTTCATGGCTACACCTTC.

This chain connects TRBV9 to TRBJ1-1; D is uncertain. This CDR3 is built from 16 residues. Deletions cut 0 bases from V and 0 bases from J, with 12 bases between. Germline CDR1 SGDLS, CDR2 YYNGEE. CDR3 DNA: TGTGCCAGCAGCGTAGGCCCTAACGCGATGAACACTGAAGCTTTCTTT. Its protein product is CASSVGPNAMNTEAFF. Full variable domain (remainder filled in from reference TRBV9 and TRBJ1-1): DSGVTQTPKHLITATGQRVTLRCSPRSGDLSVYWYQQSLDQGLQFLIQYYNGEERAKGNILERFSAQQFPDLHSELNLSSLELGDSALYFCASSVGPNAMNTEAFFGQGTRLTVV.

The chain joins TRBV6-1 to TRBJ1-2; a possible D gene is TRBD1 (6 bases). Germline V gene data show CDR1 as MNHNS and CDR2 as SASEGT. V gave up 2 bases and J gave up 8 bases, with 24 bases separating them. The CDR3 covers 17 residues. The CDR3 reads CASSEQVFSGGLEGYTF. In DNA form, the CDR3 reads TGTGCCAGCAGTGAACAGGTGTTTTCGGGGGGGCTAGAAGGCTACACCTTC.

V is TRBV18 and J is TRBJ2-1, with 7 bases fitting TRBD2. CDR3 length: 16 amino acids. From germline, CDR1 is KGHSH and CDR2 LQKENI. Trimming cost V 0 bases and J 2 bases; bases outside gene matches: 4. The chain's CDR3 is CASSPPKLAAYNEQFF. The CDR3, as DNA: TGTGCCAGCTCACCACCGAAGCTAGCGGCCTACAATGAGCAGTTCTTC.

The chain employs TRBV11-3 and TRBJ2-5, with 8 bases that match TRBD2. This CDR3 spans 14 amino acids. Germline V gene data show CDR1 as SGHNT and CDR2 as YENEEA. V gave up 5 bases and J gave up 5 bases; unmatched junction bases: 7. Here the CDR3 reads CASSLGAGVETQYF. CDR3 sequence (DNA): TGTGCCAGCAGCCTCGGAGCGGGGGTGGAGACCCAGTACTTC.